Each of the 21 T cell receptor beta chains below was sequenced from the same sample in a study of radiation and T cells in renal cell carcinoma (dated by TCRdb to between 2020 and 2021). This sample's time point label indicates: blood 4 weeks post-SBRT, at nephrectomy. The treatment or condition label for this specimen denotes: 15 Gy SBRT to primary tumor, nephrectomy 4 weeks later. Libraries were made using the immunoSEQ multiplex PCR assay. What TCRdb holds here is the immuneACCESS table cut down to in-frame rearrangements. Part of the clones is not present; checked against another copy, under half of the missing clones reflect an unresolved V gene, and the others are unexplained. This sample comprises over 90,000 clones, 70% to 85% of them detected only once. Under 8.5% of the sample is taken by the ten largest. This sample comprised blood, obtained from a patient whose treatment included radiotherapy and nephrectomy. The receptors were sampled from a man in his 60s with renal cell carcinoma.

This sequence joins TRBV4-1 and TRBJ2-7; 11 bases align to TRBD1. The CDR3 totals 15 residues. CDR1 is MGHRA, CDR2 YSYEKL, per germline. The V and J ends lost 3 bases and 3 bases, in that order; junction bases with no gene match: 4. The CDR3 loop reads CASSQDRGRVYEQYF. In DNA, the CDR3 is TGCGCCAGCAGCCAGGACAGGGGGCGCGTCTACGAGCAGTACTTC.

V is TRBV10-1 and J is TRBJ2-2; tentative D call: TRBD1 (7 bases). The CDR3 contains 15 residues. From germline, CDR1 is WNHNN and CDR2 SYGVQD (reference sequence). Trimming pared 4 bases from V and 5 bases from J, leaving 14 bases between. CDR3 DNA sequence: TGCGCCAGCAGTGTCAGCAGGGGGGCGACCGGGGAGCTGTTTTTT. This codes for CASSVSRGATGELFF.

This clone turned up a few times. The genes are TRBV6-1 and TRBJ1-5, with D possibly being TRBD1 (6 bases). CDR3 length: 15 residues. The ends were cut back, 7 bases at V and 2 bases at J, with 15 bases in the middle. CDR1 and CDR2 (germline): MNHNS, SASEGT. CDR3 sequence reads: CASIPTGRGNQPQHF. The CDR3, as DNA: TGTGCCAGCATTCCCACAGGGAGAGGCAATCAGCCCCAGCATTTT.

This chain connects TRBV9 to TRBJ2-1, with unresolved D. V lost 5 bases, J lost 5 bases, and 8 bases lay in between. This CDR3 has 12 residues. CDR1 is SGDLS, CDR2 YYNGEE, per germline. CDR3 loop: CASSLPNNEQFF. The CDR3 coding sequence is TGTGCCAGCAGTCTTCCGAACAATGAGCAGTTCTTC.

The CDR3 DNA is TGTGCCACCAGCAGAGGAGGGGTAAGGGCAGAAGAGACCCAGTACTTC. As protein: CATSRGGVRAEETQYF. The J gene is TRBJ2-5, the V gene TRBV15, with D tentatively TRBD1 or TRBD2 (5 bases each). Germline-derived CDR1 and CDR2 are LNHNV and YYDKDF (reference sequence). This CDR3 is built from 16 residues. V lost 1 base and J 3 bases, leaving 15 bases between the germline ends.

V and J are TRBV29-1 and TRBJ1-5; D unresolved. CDR1 is SQVTM and CDR2 is ANQGSEA in the germline V gene. There are 13 residues in the CDR3. With 3 bases removed from V and 6 bases from J, the gap between germline ends came to 12 bases. This CDR3 reads CSVEGTAGQPQHF. CDR3 in DNA: TGCAGCGTTGAGGGAACAGCAGGTCAGCCCCAGCATTTT.

This clone was detected a few times. The rearrangement uses TRBV30 and TRBJ1-1, with no clear D. Germline assignment: CDR1 GTSNPN and CDR2 SVGIG (reference sequence). The CDR3 loop spans 11 amino acids. V was cut by 7 bases and J by 8 bases, with 14 bases left in between. The CDR3 here is CAFGVVGEAFF. The CDR3 bases are TGTGCCTTTGGTGTTGTGGGGGAAGCTTTCTTT. Looking up the rest from reference TRBV30 and TRBJ1-1 gives the full variable domain: SQTIHQWPATLVQPVGSPLSLECTVEGTSNPNLYWYRQAAGRGLQLLFYSVGIGQISSEVPQNLSASRPQDRQFILSSKKLLLSDSGFYLCAFGVVGEAFFGQGTRLTVV.

This chain joins TRBV5-1 and TRBJ1-4, with a weak D call TRBD1 (5 bases). The V end was cut by 1 base, the J end by 2 bases, with 12 bases between. Germline-derived CDR1 and CDR2 are SGHRS and YFSETQ. The CDR3 has 16 amino acids. CDR3 in DNA: TGCGCCAGCAGCTTGAACGGGGGAGCTACTAATGAAAAACTGTTTTTT. This encodes CASSLNGGATNEKLFF.

The chain links TRBV27 to TRBJ1-1; weak D call: TRBD1 (6 bases). V lost 3 bases, J lost 4 bases, and 15 bases lay in between. Germline V gene sequence: CDR1 MNHEY, CDR2 SMNVEV (reference sequence). The CDR3 sequence is 15 residues long. CDR3: CASSLGGQGGTEAFF. The CDR3 DNA follows: TGTGCCAGCAGTTTGGGGGGGCAGGGAGGCACTGAAGCTTTCTTT.

The chain carries TRBV2 and TRBJ1-2, with TRBD1 matching 8 bases. Germline V gene lookup returns CDR1 SNHLY and CDR2 FYNNEI. Germline trimming cut 3 bases from V and 4 bases from J; bases unmatched to any gene: 4. This CDR3 is 14 amino acids long. The CDR3 sequence: CASSDAQGAYGYTF. The CDR3 DNA follows: TGTGCCAGCAGTGATGCGCAGGGGGCCTATGGCTACACCTTC.

This clone has a handful of counts. The genes are TRBV18 and TRBJ1-4; the match to TRBD1 covers 8 bases. The germline V gene has CDR1 KGHSH and CDR2 LQKENI. The CDR3 loop spans 14 amino acids. V lost 4 bases, J lost 4 bases, and 2 bases stayed unmatched. The CDR3 nucleotides read TGTGCCAGCTCACTGGGACAGGATAATGAAAAACTGTTTTTT. Encoded protein: CASSLGQDNEKLFF.

J is TRBJ2-7 and V is TRBV10-3, with unresolved D. Germline V CDR1 and CDR2: ENHRY, SYGVKD. The CDR3 is made up of 11 amino acids. Trimming stripped 3 bases from V and 2 bases from J, with 2 bases between. DNA of the CDR3: TGTGCCATCAGTGACCCCTACGAGCAGTACTTC. It translates to CAISDPYEQYF.

This chain uses TRBV5-6 with TRBJ2-5; 7 bases are shared with TRBD2. Germline V gives CDR1 SGHDT, CDR2 YYEEEE. The CDR3 loop spans 14 amino acids. With 3 bases clipped from V and 7 bases from J, the junction kept 9 bases outside the gene matches. The CDR3 region has the DNA TGTGCCAGCAGCTCGGCGGGACTAATGAGGACCCAGTACTTC. It codes for CASSSAGLMRTQYF.

This clone has just a few counts. The V gene is TRBV28, the J gene TRBJ2-1; D remains unclear. The ends were cut back, 2 bases at V and 5 bases at J, with 4 bases in the middle. Germline CDR1 and CDR2: MDHEN and SYDVKM. The CDR3 is 12 residues long. This CDR3 reads CASSLLDNEQFF. CDR3 in DNA: TGTGCCAGCAGTTTACTAGACAATGAGCAGTTCTTC.

This clone was seen many times. The genes are TRBV7-7 and TRBJ2-1, with D possibly matching TRBD2 (6 bases). V shed 1 base and J shed 4 bases, with 11 bases lying between them. Germline CDR1 and CDR2: SSHAT and FNYEAQ (reference sequence). The CDR3 runs to 15 residues. As DNA, the CDR3 is TGTGCCAGCAGCTTAGAACCAGCGGGTTACAATGAGCAGTTCTTC. This sequence encodes CASSLEPAGYNEQFF.

The chain links TRBV29-1 to TRBJ1-4; no reliable D call. V was pared by 5 bases and J by 8 bases, with 12 bases between. This CDR3 is 12 amino acids long. Germline V gene lookup returns CDR1 SQVTM and CDR2 ANQGSEA. CDR3 residues: CSVSREGEKLFF. DNA of the CDR3: TGCAGCGTTTCGCGGGAAGGGGAAAAACTGTTTTTT.

This clone was observed a few times. The chain recombines TRBV18 with TRBJ2-7; the match to TRBD1 covers 8 bases. The CDR3 covers 14 residues. V trimming: 6 bases; J trimming: 2 bases; junction bases outside the gene matches: 6. Germline assignment: CDR1 KGHSH and CDR2 LQKENI. CDR3 in amino acids: CASSRDRTTYEQYF. DNA of the CDR3: TGTGCCAGCTCTAGGGACAGGACCACCTACGAGCAGTACTTC.

This chain connects TRBV27 to TRBJ2-2; D is undetermined. V lost 3 bases and J 5 bases, leaving 10 bases between the germline ends. CDR3 length: 14 amino acids. Germline values: CDR1 MNHEY, CDR2 SMNVEV (reference sequence). The CDR3 sequence is CASSLGFTTGELFF. CDR3 sequence (DNA): TGTGCCAGCAGTTTGGGGTTCACGACCGGGGAGCTGTTTTTT.

This chain connects TRBV6-5 to TRBJ2-2; 10 bases are a match to TRBD1. This CDR3 is 16 amino acids long. V shed 0 bases, J shed 4 bases, and the junction held 2 bases outside the gene matches. CDR1 and CDR2 (germline): MNHEY, SVGAGI. Here the CDR3 reads CASSYSTGGVTGELFF. For the CDR3, the DNA is TGTGCCAGCAGTTACTCGACAGGGGGCGTCACCGGGGAGCTGTTTTTT.

J is TRBJ1-2 and V is TRBV6-1, with a possible D match to TRBD1 (6 bases). The CDR3 contains 11 residues. V shed 5 bases and J shed 8 bases, with 9 bases lying between them. CDR1 is MNHNS, CDR2 SASEGT, per germline. The CDR3 sequence is CASSTGLGYTF. CDR3 nucleotide sequence: TGTGCCAGCAGTACAGGGTTAGGCTACACCTTC.

The chain has TRBV7-2 and TRBJ2-5; no reliable D call. The CDR3 length is 14 residues. Germline V gene lookup returns CDR1 SGHTA and CDR2 FQGNSA. With 5 bases removed from V and 1 base from J, the gap between germline ends came to 11 bases. The CDR3 coding sequence is TGTGCCAGCAGCCCCTTGGGCGGCCAAGAGACCCAGTACTTC. Encoded protein: CASSPLGGQETQYF.